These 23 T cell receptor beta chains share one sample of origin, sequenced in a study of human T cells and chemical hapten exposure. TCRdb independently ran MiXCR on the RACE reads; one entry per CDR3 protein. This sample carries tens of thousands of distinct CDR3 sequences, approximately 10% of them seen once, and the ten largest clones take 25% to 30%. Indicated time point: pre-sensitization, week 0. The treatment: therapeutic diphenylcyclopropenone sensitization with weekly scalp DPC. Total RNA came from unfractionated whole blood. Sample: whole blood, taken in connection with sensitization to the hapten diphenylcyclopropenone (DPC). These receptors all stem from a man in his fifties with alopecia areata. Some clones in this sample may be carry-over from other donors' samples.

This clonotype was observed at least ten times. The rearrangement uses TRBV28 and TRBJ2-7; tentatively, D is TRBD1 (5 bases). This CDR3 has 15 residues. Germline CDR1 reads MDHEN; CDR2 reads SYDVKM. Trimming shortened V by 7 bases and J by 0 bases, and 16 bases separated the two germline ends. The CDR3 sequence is CASNTMTENSYEQYF. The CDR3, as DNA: TGTGCCAGCAACACGATGACAGAAAACTCCTACGAGCAGTACTTC.

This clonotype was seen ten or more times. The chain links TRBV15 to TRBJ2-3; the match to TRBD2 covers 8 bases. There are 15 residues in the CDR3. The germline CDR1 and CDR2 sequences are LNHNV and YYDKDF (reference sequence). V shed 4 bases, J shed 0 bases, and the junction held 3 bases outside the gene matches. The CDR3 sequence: CATSNPSGSTDTQYF. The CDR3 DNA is TGTGCCACCAGCAACCCTAGCGGGAGCACAGATACGCAGTATTTT.

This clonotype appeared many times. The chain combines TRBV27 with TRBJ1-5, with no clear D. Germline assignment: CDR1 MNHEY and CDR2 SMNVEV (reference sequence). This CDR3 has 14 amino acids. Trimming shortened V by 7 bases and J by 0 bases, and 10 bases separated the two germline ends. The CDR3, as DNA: TGTGCCAGCAACCCCCTTTATAGCAATCAGCCCCAGCATTTT. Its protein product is CASNPLYSNQPQHF.

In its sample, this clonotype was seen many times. DNA for the CDR3: TGCGCCAGCAGCGAGGGGGACAGTTACAATGAGCAGTTCTTC. As protein: CASSEGDSYNEQFF. The chain recombines TRBV10-1 with TRBJ2-1; 7 nucleotides agree with TRBD1. CDR3 size: 14 residues. The junction had 6 bases not matched to a gene; V was cut back by 6 bases and J by 4 bases. Looked up from germline, CDR1 is WNHNN and CDR2 is SYGVQD (reference sequence).

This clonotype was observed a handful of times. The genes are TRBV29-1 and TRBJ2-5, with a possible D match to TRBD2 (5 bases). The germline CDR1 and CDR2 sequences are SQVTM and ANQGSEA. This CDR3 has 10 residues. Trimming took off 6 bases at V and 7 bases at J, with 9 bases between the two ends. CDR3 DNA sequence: TGCAGCGTGGAACGGGGGACCCAGTACTTC. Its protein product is CSVERGTQYF.

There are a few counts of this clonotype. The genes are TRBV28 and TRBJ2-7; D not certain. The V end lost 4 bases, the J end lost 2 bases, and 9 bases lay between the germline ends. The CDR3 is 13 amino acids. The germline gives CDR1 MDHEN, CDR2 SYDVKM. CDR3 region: CASSSAEPYEQYF. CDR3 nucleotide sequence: TGTGCCAGCAGTTCGGCGGAGCCCTACGAGCAGTACTTC.

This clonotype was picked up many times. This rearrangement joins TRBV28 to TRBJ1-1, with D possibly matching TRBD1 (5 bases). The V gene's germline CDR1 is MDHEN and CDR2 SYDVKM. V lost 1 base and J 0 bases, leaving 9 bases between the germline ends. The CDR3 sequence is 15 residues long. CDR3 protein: CASSLSGVLNTEAFF. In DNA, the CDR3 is TGTGCCAGCAGTTTATCGGGGGTGCTGAACACTGAAGCTTTCTTT.

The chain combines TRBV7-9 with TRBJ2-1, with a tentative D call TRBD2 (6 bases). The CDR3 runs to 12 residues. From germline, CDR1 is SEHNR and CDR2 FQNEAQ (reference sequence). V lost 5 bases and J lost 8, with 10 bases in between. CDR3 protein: CASSRRGDEQFF. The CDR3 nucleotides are TGTGCCAGCAGCCGGAGGGGCGATGAGCAGTTCTTC.

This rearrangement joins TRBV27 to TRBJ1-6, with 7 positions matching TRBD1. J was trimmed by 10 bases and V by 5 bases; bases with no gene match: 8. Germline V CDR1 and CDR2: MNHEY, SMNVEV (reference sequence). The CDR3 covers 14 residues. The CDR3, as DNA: TGTGCCAGCAGTGCGACAGGGTTGGGCTCACCCCTCCACTTT. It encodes CASSATGLGSPLHF.

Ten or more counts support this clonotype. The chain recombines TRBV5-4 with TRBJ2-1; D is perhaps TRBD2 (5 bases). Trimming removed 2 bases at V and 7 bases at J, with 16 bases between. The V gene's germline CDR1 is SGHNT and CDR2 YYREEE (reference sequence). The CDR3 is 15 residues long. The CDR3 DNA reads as TGTGCCAGCAGCTTATACGGAGCGGTGTATAATGAGCAGTTCTTC. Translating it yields CASSLYGAVYNEQFF. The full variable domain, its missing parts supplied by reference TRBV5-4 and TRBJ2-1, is ETGVTQSPTHLIKTRGQQVTLRCSSQSGHNTVSWYQQALGQGPQFIFQYYREEENGRGNFPPRFSGLQFPNYSSELNVNALELDDSALYLCASSLYGAVYNEQFFGPGTRLTVL.

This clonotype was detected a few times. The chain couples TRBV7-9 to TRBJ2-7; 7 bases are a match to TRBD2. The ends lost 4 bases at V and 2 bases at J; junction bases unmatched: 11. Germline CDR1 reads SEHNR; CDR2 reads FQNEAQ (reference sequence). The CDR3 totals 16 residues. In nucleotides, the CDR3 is TGTGCCAGCAGCTCCGATAGAGTGGGAGGGGCCTACGAGCAGTACTTC. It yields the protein CASSSDRVGGAYEQYF.

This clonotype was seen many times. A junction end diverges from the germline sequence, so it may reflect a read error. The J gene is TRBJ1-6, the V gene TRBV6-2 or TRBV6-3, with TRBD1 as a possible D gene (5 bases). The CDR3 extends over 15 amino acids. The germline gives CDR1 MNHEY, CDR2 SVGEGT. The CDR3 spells CASRYYDSHNSPLHF. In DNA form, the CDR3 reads TGTGCCAGCCGTTACTACGACAGCCATAATTCACCCCTCCACTTT.

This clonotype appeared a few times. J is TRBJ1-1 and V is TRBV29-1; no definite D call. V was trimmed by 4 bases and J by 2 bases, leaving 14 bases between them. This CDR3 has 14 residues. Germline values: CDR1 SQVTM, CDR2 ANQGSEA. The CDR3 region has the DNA TGCAGCGTTGCGTGGGCCAGCCCCAACACTGAAGCTTTCTTT. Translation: CSVAWASPNTEAFF.

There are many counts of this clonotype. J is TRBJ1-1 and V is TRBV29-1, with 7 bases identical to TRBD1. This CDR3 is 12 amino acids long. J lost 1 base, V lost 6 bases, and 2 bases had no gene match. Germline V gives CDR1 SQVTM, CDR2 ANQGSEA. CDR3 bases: TGCAGCGTAGCAGGGGGGAACACTGAAGCTTTCTTT. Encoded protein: CSVAGGNTEAFF.

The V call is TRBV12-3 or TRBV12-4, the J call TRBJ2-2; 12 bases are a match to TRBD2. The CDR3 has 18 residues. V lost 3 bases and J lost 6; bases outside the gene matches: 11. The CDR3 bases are TGTGCCAGCAGTTTCGATTGGCTAGCGGGAGGGCTCGCCGGGGAGCTGTTTTTT. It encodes CASSFDWLAGGLAGELFF.

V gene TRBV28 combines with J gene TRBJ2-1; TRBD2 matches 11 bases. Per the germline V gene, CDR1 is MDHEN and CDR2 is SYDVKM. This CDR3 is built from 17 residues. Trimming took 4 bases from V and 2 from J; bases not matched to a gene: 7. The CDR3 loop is CASSSGTSGVPYNEQFF. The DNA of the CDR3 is TGTGCCAGCAGTTCTGGGACTAGCGGAGTCCCCTACAATGAGCAGTTCTTC.

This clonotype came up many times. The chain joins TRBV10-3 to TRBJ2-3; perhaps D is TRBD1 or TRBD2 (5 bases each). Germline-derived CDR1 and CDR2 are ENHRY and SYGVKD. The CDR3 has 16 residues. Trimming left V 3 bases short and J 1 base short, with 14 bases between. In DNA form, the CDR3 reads TGTGCCATCAGTGAAAGACAGCGGACCGGCACAGATACGCAGTATTTT. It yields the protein CAISERQRTGTDTQYF.

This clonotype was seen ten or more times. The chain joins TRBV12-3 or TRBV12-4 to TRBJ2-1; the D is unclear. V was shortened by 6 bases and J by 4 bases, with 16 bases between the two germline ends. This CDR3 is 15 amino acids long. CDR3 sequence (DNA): TGTGCCAGCAGCCCTGGACGGCGCCGGTACAATGAGCAGTTCTTC. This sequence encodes CASSPGRRRYNEQFF.

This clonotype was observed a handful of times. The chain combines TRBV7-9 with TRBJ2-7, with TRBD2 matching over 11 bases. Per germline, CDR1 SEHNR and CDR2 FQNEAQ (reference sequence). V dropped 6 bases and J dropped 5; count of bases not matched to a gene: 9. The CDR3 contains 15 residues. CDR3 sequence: CASRGLTSGSNEQYF. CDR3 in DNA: TGTGCCAGCAGGGGACTCACTAGCGGGAGTAACGAGCAGTACTTC.

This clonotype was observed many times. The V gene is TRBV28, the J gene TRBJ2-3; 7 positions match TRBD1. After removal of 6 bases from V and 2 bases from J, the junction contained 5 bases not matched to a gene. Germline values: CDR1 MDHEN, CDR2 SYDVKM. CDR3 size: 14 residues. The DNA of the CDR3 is TGTGCCAGCAGCCACAGGGGAGACACAGATACGCAGTATTTT. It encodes CASSHRGDTDTQYF.

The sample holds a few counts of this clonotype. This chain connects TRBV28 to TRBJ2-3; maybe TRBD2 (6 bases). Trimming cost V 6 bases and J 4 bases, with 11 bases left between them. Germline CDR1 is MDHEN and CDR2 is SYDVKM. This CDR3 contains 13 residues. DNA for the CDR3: TGTGCCAGCAGCCCGACGGGGGCAGATACGCAGTATTTT. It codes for CASSPTGADTQYF.

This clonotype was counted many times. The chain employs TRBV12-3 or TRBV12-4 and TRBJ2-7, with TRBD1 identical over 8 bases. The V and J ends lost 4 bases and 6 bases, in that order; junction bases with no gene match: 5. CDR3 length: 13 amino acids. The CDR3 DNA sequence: TGTGCCAGCAGTTGGACAGGGCGGGGCGAGCAGTACTTC. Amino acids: CASSWTGRGEQYF.

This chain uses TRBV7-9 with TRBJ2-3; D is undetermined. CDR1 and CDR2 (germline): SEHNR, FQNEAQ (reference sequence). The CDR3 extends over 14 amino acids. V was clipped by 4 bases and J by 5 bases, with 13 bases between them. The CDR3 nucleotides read TGTGCCAGCAGCTCCGGGTCAGGAGTAGATACGCAGTATTTT. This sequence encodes CASSSGSGVDTQYF.